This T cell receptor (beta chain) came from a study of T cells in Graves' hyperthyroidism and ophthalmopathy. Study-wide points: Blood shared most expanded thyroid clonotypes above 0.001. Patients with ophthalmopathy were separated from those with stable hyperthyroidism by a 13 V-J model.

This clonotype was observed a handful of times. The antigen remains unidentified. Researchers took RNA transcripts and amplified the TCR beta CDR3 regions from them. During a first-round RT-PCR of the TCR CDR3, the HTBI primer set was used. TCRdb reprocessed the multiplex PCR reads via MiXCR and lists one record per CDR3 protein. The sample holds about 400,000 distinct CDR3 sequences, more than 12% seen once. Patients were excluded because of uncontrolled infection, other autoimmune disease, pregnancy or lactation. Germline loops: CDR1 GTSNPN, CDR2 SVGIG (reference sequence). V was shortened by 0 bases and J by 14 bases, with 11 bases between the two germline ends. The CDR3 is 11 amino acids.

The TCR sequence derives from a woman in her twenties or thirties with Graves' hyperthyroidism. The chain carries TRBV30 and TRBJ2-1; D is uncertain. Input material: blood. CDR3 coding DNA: TGTGCCTGGAGTGTATCGGTATCGGAGTTCTTC. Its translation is CAWSVSVSEFF.